The 28 T cell receptor beta chains presented below share a single source sample, sequenced in a study of blood T cell repertoires in COVID-19. Here immunoSEQ multiplex PCR was the method, and the copy in TCRdb shows in-frame clones only, minus some. Of around 250,000 clones listed, roughly 90% are singletons. Material for sequencing was peripheral blood. These receptors were obtained from an older woman with COVID-19, enrolled during active disease.

The V call is TRBV2, the J call TRBJ1-2; D is undetermined. The CDR3 contains 15 residues. V dropped 5 bases and J dropped 4 bases, with 17 bases sitting between them. The V gene's germline CDR1 is SNHLY and CDR2 FYNNEI. The CDR3 protein is CASSSGDPGAYGYTF. CDR3 nucleotide sequence: TGTGCCAGCAGTAGCGGGGATCCCGGAGCCTATGGCTACACCTTC.

The chain joins TRBV7-2 to TRBJ2-5, with TRBD2 matching 10 bases. The CDR3 runs 16 residues. V was clipped by 2 bases and J by 3 bases; unmatched bases: 6. Germline V CDR1 and CDR2: SGHTA, FQGNSA. For the CDR3, the DNA is TGTGCCAGCAGCTTAATGAGCGGGGGGGCAGAAGAGACCCAGTACTTC. Translated: CASSLMSGGAEETQYF.

The chain carries TRBV4-1 and TRBJ1-6; 7 nucleotides agree with TRBD1. V was pared by 1 base and J by 9 bases, with 6 bases of the junction left unmatched. CDR3 length: 15 amino acids. Germline CDR1 is MGHRA and CDR2 is YSYEKL. This chain's CDR3 is CASSQVQTGLSPLHF. CDR3 DNA: TGCGCCAGCAGCCAAGTTCAGACAGGGCTTTCACCCCTCCACTTT.

The chain carries TRBV9 and TRBJ1-2, with 7 bases fitting TRBD1. The CDR3 is 17 amino acids. After removal of 0 bases from V and 2 bases from J, the junction contained 10 bases not matched to a gene. Germline V gene lookup returns CDR1 SGDLS and CDR2 YYNGEE. The CDR3 nucleotides read TGTGCCAGCAGCGTAGGCGAGACAGGGTATCTAAACTATGGCTACACCTTC. Translated: CASSVGETGYLNYGYTF.

This chain's CDR3 is CASSDDRGSEQYF. The CDR3 coding sequence is TGTGCCAGCAGTGATGACAGGGGTTCCGAGCAGTACTTC. This chain connects TRBV6-4 to TRBJ2-7, with 8 bases lining up with TRBD1. CDR1 is MRHNA and CDR2 is SNTAGT in the germline V gene. Germline trimming cut 3 bases from V and 6 bases from J; bases unmatched to any gene: 4. There are 13 residues in the CDR3.

The chain uses TRBV5-4 and TRBJ1-4, with TRBD1 matching over 9 bases. In germline, CDR1 is SGHNT, CDR2 YYREEE (reference sequence). The V and J ends lost 3 bases and 10 bases, in that order; junction bases with no gene match: 7. The CDR3 length is 14 residues. CDR3 sequence (DNA): TGTGCCAGCAGCTGGTCCGGACAGGGGCGAAAACTGTTTTTT. As protein: CASSWSGQGRKLFF.

The V call is TRBV5-1, the J call TRBJ2-5; D perhaps matches TRBD1 (6 bases). Trimming removed 0 bases at V and 4 bases at J, with 10 bases between. This CDR3 spans 14 amino acids. Germline lookup yields CDR1 SGHRS and CDR2 YFSETQ. This CDR3 reads CASSLEAGVETQYF. CDR3 sequence (DNA): TGCGCCAGCAGCTTGGAAGCAGGGGTAGAGACCCAGTACTTC.

J is TRBJ1-1 and V is TRBV6-1, with D maybe TRBD1 (6 bases). This CDR3 comprises 15 residues. Trimming pared 2 bases from V and 4 bases from J, leaving 14 bases between. Germline V gene lookup returns CDR1 MNHNS and CDR2 SASEGT. The chain's CDR3 is CASSEPRLGATEAFF. The CDR3 bases are TGTGCCAGCAGTGAACCCCGTTTGGGGGCCACTGAAGCTTTCTTT.

The rearrangement joins TRBV4-2 to TRBJ1-6; tentatively, D is TRBD1 (6 bases). CDR3 length equals 18 residues. The V gene lost 0 bases and the J gene lost 0 bases, with 12 bases spanning the gap. Germline CDR1 and CDR2: LGHNA and YNFKEQ. CDR3 bases: TGTGCCAGCAGCCAAGAAGGAGACAGGAGCTCCTATAATTCACCCCTCCACTTT. This gives the protein CASSQEGDRSSYNSPLHF.

V gene TRBV18 combines with J gene TRBJ1-6; D might be TRBD1 (6 bases). The CDR3 consists of 15 residues. Germline V CDR1 and CDR2: KGHSH, LQKENI. The V end was cut by 2 bases, the J end by 7 bases, with 12 bases between. CDR3 residues: CASSPNREINSPLHF. The CDR3 DNA sequence: TGTGCCAGCTCACCAAACAGGGAGATAAATTCACCCCTCCACTTT.

The chain has TRBV4-3 and TRBJ2-1, with D possibly TRBD1 on 6 matching bases. The V end was cut by 2 bases, the J end by 3 bases, with 8 bases between. This CDR3 has 14 residues. CDR1 and CDR2 (germline): LGHNA, YSLEER. The chain's CDR3 is CASSQLTGYNEQFF. In nucleotides, the CDR3 is TGCGCCAGCAGCCAACTGACAGGCTACAATGAGCAGTTCTTC.

This clone was observed once. The CDR3 sequence: CASSIRAQQGNTEAFF. CDR3 in DNA: TGTGCCAGTAGTATCAGGGCCCAACAGGGGAACACTGAAGCTTTCTTT. The V gene is TRBV19, the J gene TRBJ1-1, with D possibly matching TRBD1 (6 bases). The CDR3 covers 16 residues. Trimming stripped 3 bases from V and 1 base from J, with 15 bases between. Germline values: CDR1 LNHDA, CDR2 SQIVND (reference sequence).

This clone was seen a single time. DNA of the CDR3: TGTGCCATCAGTGACCCGGGACAGGGGGCGAGTTTGGCCCTCCACTTT. Its translation is CAISDPGQGASLALHF. The chain recombines TRBV10-3 with TRBJ1-6, with TRBD1 matching 12 bases. This CDR3 contains 16 residues. Trimming cost V 3 bases and J 14 bases; bases outside gene matches: 11. The V gene's germline CDR1 is ENHRY and CDR2 SYGVKD.

This sequence joins TRBV10-3 and TRBJ1-2; 8 nucleotides agree with TRBD1. V lost 5 bases, J lost 4 bases, and 6 bases stayed unmatched. This CDR3 is built from 14 residues. The V gene's germline CDR1 is ENHRY and CDR2 SYGVKD. CDR3 in amino acids: CAISLTGAAYGYTF. The DNA of the CDR3 is TGTGCCATCAGTTTGACAGGGGCGGCCTATGGCTACACCTTC.

This rearrangement joins TRBV7-3 to TRBJ2-7; tentatively, D is TRBD1 (5 bases). Germline values: CDR1 SGHTA, CDR2 FQGTGA. V lost 0 bases, J lost 0 bases, and 9 bases lay in between. The CDR3 spans 15 residues. Here the CDR3 DNA reads TGTGCCAGCAGCTTAACAGGGGCCACCTCCTACGAGCAGTACTTC. Its protein product is CASSLTGATSYEQYF.

The rearrangement links TRBV19 to TRBJ1-2, with D unresolved. The CDR3 has 13 amino acids. CDR1 is LNHDA, CDR2 SQIVND, per germline (reference sequence). The V gene lost 4 bases and the J gene lost 7 bases, with 13 bases spanning the gap. The CDR3: CASSRQIPAGYTF. In nucleotides, the CDR3 is TGTGCCAGTAGTAGGCAGATCCCCGCTGGCTACACCTTC.

The rearrangement uses TRBV10-3 and TRBJ1-1; D call uncertain. CDR3 size: 14 residues. The germline V gene has CDR1 ENHRY and CDR2 SYGVKD. V lost 4 bases, J lost 1 base, and 10 bases lay in between. CDR3 region: CAISVGGRNTEAFF. The CDR3 bases are TGTGCCATCAGTGTTGGAGGACGGAACACTGAAGCTTTCTTT.

Here the CDR3 reads CAWSVFRKNRGPNYGYTF. The CDR3 DNA is TGTGCCTGGAGTGTATTCCGGAAGAACAGGGGTCCTAACTATGGCTACACCTTC. V gene TRBV30 combines with J gene TRBJ1-2, with 7 bases that match TRBD1. CDR1 and CDR2 from the germline V gene are GTSNPN and SVGIG (reference sequence). Trimming removed 0 bases from V and 0 bases from J; junction bases left unmatched: 13. The CDR3 is made up of 18 amino acids.

The rearrangement links TRBV6-1 to TRBJ2-5, with 7 bases identical to TRBD1. The CDR3 totals 15 residues. Germline lookup yields CDR1 MNHNS and CDR2 SASEGT. V was pared by 2 bases and J by 1 base, with 4 bases of the junction left unmatched. In DNA, the CDR3 is TGTGCCAGCAGTGAACCCCGGACAGGCCAAGAGACCCAGTACTTC. This sequence encodes CASSEPRTGQETQYF.

The rearrangement uses TRBV6-4 and TRBJ2-3; 8 positions match TRBD2. This CDR3 has 15 amino acids. J lost 0 bases, V lost 6 bases, and 5 bases had no gene match. Per the germline V gene, CDR1 is MRHNA and CDR2 is SNTAGT. CDR3: CASSSSGKSTDTQYF. The CDR3 nucleotides are TGTGCCAGCAGCAGTAGCGGGAAAAGCACAGATACGCAGTATTTT.

The chain combines TRBV5-4 with TRBJ2-3; 9 bases agree with TRBD2. This CDR3 comprises 15 residues. Germline V lookup: CDR1 SGHNT, CDR2 YYREEE (reference sequence). Trimming cost V 2 bases and J 4 bases; bases outside gene matches: 5. The CDR3 region is CASSFGAGGADTQYF. As DNA, the CDR3 is TGTGCCAGCAGCTTTGGGGCGGGGGGGGCAGATACGCAGTATTTT.

This clone was detected once. The J gene is TRBJ1-4, the V gene TRBV19; 7 bases line up with TRBD1. This CDR3 comprises 15 residues. Trimming removed 5 bases from V and 2 bases from J; junction bases left unmatched: 5. Germline V gives CDR1 LNHDA, CDR2 SQIVND (reference sequence). The CDR3 coding sequence is TGTGCCAGTAGTGAGCGACAGGGCACTAATGAAAAACTGTTTTTT. Translated, it gives CASSERQGTNEKLFF. Full variable domain (outside the CDR3, taken from reference TRBV19 and TRBJ1-4): DGGITQSPKYLFRKEGQNVTLSCEQNLNHDAMYWYRQDPGQGLRLIYYSQIVNDFQKGDIAEGYSVSREKKESFPLTVTSAQKNPTAFYLCASSERQGTNEKLFFGSGTQLSVL.

The chain combines TRBV9 with TRBJ2-3, with TRBD2 as a possible D gene (5 bases). The CDR3 is 15 amino acids. Trimming shortened V by 0 bases and J by 1 base, and 9 bases separated the two germline ends. CDR1 is SGDLS, CDR2 YYNGEE, per germline. The CDR3 region is CASSVVSSGTDTQYF. DNA of the CDR3: TGTGCCAGCAGCGTAGTGAGTAGCGGCACAGATACGCAGTATTTT. The whole variable domain, remainder taken from reference TRBV9 and TRBJ2-3, is DSGVTQTPKHLITATGQRVTLRCSPRSGDLSVYWYQQSLDQGLQFLIQYYNGEERAKGNILERFSAQQFPDLHSELNLSSLELGDSALYFCASSVVSSGTDTQYFGPGTRLTVL.

A remark on this clone: Within the sample, other DNA sequences also encode this same CDR3. The rearrangement links TRBV6-5 to TRBJ1-6; D is unclear. Germline CDR1 reads MNHEY; CDR2 reads SVGAGI. The CDR3 consists of 14 residues. Trimming stripped 8 bases from V and 0 bases from J, with 8 bases between. CDR3 nucleotides: TGTGCCAGCTCCCGGAGCTCCTATAATTCACCCCTCCACTTT. Its protein product is CASSRSSYNSPLHF.

The chain is built from TRBV6-2 or TRBV6-3 and TRBJ1-2, with D perhaps TRBD1 (6 bases). CDR3 length: 15 residues. Trimming cost V 0 bases and J 0 bases, with 8 bases left between them. CDR1 and CDR2 (germline): MNHEY, SVGEGT. The CDR3 bases are TGTGCCAGCAGTTACTCCAGGGGCCCTAACTATGGCTACACCTTC. Its translation is CASSYSRGPNYGYTF.

The chain has TRBV6-1 and TRBJ1-6; TRBD1 matches 7 bases. The CDR3 runs to 14 residues. The junction had 6 bases not matched to a gene; V was cut back by 2 bases and J by 11 bases. The germline V gene has CDR1 MNHNS and CDR2 SASEGT. CDR3 coding DNA: TGTGCCAGCAGTGAATTTGCAGGGGGTCCACCCCTCCACTTT. This codes for CASSEFAGGPPLHF.

The chain links TRBV18 to TRBJ1-2; D perhaps matches TRBD1 (5 bases). This CDR3 contains 15 residues. V was cut by 3 bases and J by 1 base, with 12 bases left in between. CDR1 and CDR2 from the germline V gene are KGHSH and LQKENI. The CDR3 sequence: CASSPRQDSNYGYTF. The CDR3 bases are TGTGCCAGCTCACCCCGACAAGACAGTAACTATGGCTACACCTTC.

This rearrangement joins TRBV6-2 or TRBV6-3 to TRBJ1-1; D may be TRBD1 (6 bases). The CDR3 consists of 17 residues. Germline V gene lookup returns CDR1 MNHEY and CDR2 SVGEGT. V lost 0 bases, J lost 1 base, and 15 bases lay in between. The CDR3 spells CASSYSKAGAGNTEAFF. CDR3 in DNA: TGTGCCAGCAGTTACTCGAAGGCGGGGGCTGGGAACACTGAAGCTTTCTTT.